What follows are 3 T cell receptor beta chains derived from one specimen sequenced in a study of CXCR3-negative and CXCR3-positive naive CD8 T cells. General study results and limits: Hydrophobicity was higher for TRB CDR3s found in CXCR3-positive naive cells than in CXCR3-negative naive cells.

Preparation of TRB cDNA libraries relied on 5' RACE carrying UMI labels. Following a re-call of the 5' RACE reads, TCRdb has one entry per CDR3 protein and lacks DNA. The sample has approximately 59,000 distinct CDR3 sequences. Antigen specificity for these receptors is unknown. Input material: naive CXCR3+ CD8+ T cells from blood. Stated subset: CD45RO-CCR7+CD27+CD95- naive CD8+ T cells expressing CXCR3 (TNR3+). These receptors were obtained from a human donor in good health. Some clones in this sample may be carry-over from other donors' samples.

The chain links TRBV20-1 to TRBJ2-7; no DNA is available, so the TRBD1 call from TCRdb remains unchecked. The CDR3 consists of 14 residues. Germline V lookup: CDR1 DFQATT, CDR2 SNEGSKA (reference sequence). CDR3 sequence reads: CSARDDREVYEQYF.

The V and J genes are TRBV6-2 or TRBV6-3 and TRBJ1-1. This CDR3 has 11 residues. The germline V gene has CDR1 MNHEY and CDR2 SVGEGT. CDR3 sequence reads: CASSYRLEAFF.

The gene calls are TRBV29-1 and TRBJ1-1; the D call from TCRdb, TRBD1, cannot be confirmed without DNA. Germline CDR1 is SQVTM and CDR2 is ANQGSEA. The CDR3 sequence is 13 residues long. The CDR3 reads CSVEREELVKAFF.